The rows below give T cell receptor beta chains drawn from one sample of a study of identical twins. TCRdb passed the 5' RACE reads through MiXCR, listing each CDR3 protein once. This sample has 250,000 to 350,000 distinct CDR3 sequences; about 8% occur once, and the top ten carry roughly 2.1%. The same sample was also used in a study of yellow fever vaccine responses in identical twins.

The sample consisted of memory (CD45RO+) T cells sorted from blood. The source of these receptors is a woman between 18 and 29 years old in good health. CDR3s include the opening cysteine and the closing phenylalanine or tryptophan. A D gene is named only where the DNA matches it firmly. Clone size is not always given. Where it is, it says once, few, many or a class for expanded clones.

TRBV4-1	TRBD1	few	TRBJ1-4	TGCGCCAGCAGCCAAGAAAGGCGCGTCAGGGGGGTGTCGGAGACTAATGAAAAACTGTTTTTT	CASSQERRVRGVSETNEKLFF
TRBV7-2	NA	few	TRBJ1-4	TGTGCCAGCAGCACCGGGTTTGCGGCGCCCGAAAAACTGTTTTTT	CASSTGFAAPEKLFF
TRBV6-1	TRBD1	NA	TRBJ1-3	TGTGCCAGCAGCCCTATGGGACAGTTCGGAAACACCATATATTTT	CASSPMGQFGNTIYF
TRBV5-1	NA	many	TRBJ1-1	TGCGCCAGCAGCTTGAGTACGGTAAGGGAACTTGAAGCTTTCTTT	CASSLSTVRELEAFF
TRBV9	TRBD2	few	TRBJ2-7	TGTGCCAGCAGCGAGCTGACAGTGAACACCCTAGCGGCCTCCTACGAGCAGTACTTC	CASSELTVNTLAASYEQYF
TRBV18	NA	many	TRBJ2-1	TGTGCCAGCTCACCAGGGACGGACCAGTCAAATGAGCAGTTCTTC	CASSPGTDQSNEQFF
TRBV5-1	NA	NA	TRBJ2-3	TGCGCCAGCCAGGGGGGCGGGAGCGCAGATACGCAGTATTTT	CASQGGGSADTQYF
TRBV5-1	NA	many	TRBJ1-1	TGCGCCAGCAGCTTGGCCGGAGGAGGGAACACTGAAGCTTTCTTT	CASSLAGGGNTEAFF
TRBV29-1	NA	few	TRBJ2-1	TGCAGCGTTGAAGATCTGGGTGAGCAGTTCTTC	CSVEDLGEQFF
TRBV3-1	NA	few	TRBJ2-7	TGTGCCAGCAGCCAAGCGGGAGTCGTAGCCTACGAGCAGTACTTC	CASSQAGVVAYEQYF
TRBV5-1	NA	many	TRBJ2-2	TGCGCCAGCAGCCGGACGGCTTCGAACACCGGGGAGCTGTTTTTT	CASSRTASNTGELFF
TRBV5-6	TRBD2	few	TRBJ2-4	TGTGCCAGCAGCTTGACGGCGGGGGGCCAAAACATTCAGTACTTC	CASSLTAGGQNIQYF
TRBV5-1	TRBD1	NA	TRBJ1-1	TGCGCCAGCAGCAAGAGACAGGGGACTATGAACACTGAAGCTTTCTTT	CASSKRQGTMNTEAFF
TRBV7-9	NA	NA	TRBJ1-2	TGTGCCAGCAGCTTTTACGGGGGGGGCTACACCTTC	CASSFYGGGYTF
TRBV20-1	NA	NA	TRBJ1-6	TGCAGTGCTAGACGGCCCTCTACACCTTGGGATTCACCCCTCCACTTT	CSARRPSTPWDSPLHF
TRBV5-4	NA	few	TRBJ2-3	TGTGCCAGCAGTCCACATGGGGAAGAATCTCGGTCCATGGATACGCAGTATTTT	CASSPHGEESRSMDTQYF
TRBV10-3	TRBD1	NA	TRBJ2-7	TGTGCCATCAGTGAGTCCGGACAGGGGGAGTACGAGCAGTACTTC	CAISESGQGEYEQYF
TRBV25-1	TRBD1	many	TRBJ1-4	TGTGCCAGCAGTGAAGAAATCCGACAGGGCAGGGAAAAACTGTTTTTT	CASSEEIRQGREKLFF
TRBV6-4	NA	NA	TRBJ1-1	TGTGCCAGCAGTGACTCAGGGGACGGCACTGAAGCTTTCTTT	CASSDSGDGTEAFF
TRBV7-2	TRBD2	many	TRBJ2-5	TGTGCCAGCTCCCGGGGCGGGAGGGCCAGGGAGACCCAGTACTTC	CASSRGGRARETQYF
TRBV7-8	TRBD1	few	TRBJ2-1	TGTGCCAGCAGCTTAGGAGTTCCGGGACAGGGGGGAAATGAGCAGTTCTTC	CASSLGVPGQGGNEQFF
TRBV20-1	NA	NA	TRBJ2-7	TGCAGTGCTAGCGGCGGTCTCGGCCAGGCCGGCTACGAGCAGTACTTC	CSASGGLGQAGYEQYF
TRBV2	NA	many	TRBJ1-4	TGTGCCATCAAGCAGGGGTTGGAGGAAAAACTGTTTTTT	CAIKQGLEEKLFF